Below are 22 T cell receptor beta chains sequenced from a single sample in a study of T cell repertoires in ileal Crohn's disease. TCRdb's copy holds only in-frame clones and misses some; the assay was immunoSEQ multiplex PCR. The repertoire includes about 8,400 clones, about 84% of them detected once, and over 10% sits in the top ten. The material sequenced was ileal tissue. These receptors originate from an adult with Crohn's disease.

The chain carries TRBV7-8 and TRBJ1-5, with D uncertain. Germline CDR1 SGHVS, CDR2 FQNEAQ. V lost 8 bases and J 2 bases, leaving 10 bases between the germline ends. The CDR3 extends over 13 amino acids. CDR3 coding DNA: TGTGCCAGCGTCCCCGAGGGCAATCAGCCCCAGCATTTT. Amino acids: CASVPEGNQPQHF. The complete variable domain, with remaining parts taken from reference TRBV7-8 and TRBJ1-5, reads GAGVSQSPRYKVAKRGQDVALRCDPISGHVSLFWYQQALGQGPEFLTYFQNEAQLDKSGLPSDRFFAERPEGSVSTLKIQRTQQEDSAVYLCASVPEGNQPQHFGDGTRLSIL.

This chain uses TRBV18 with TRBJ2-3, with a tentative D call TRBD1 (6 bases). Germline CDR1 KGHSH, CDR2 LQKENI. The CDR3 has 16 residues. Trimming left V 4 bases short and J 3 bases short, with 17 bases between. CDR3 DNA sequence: TGTGCCAGCTCACTTACCCAGGGGAGAGGAACAGATACGCAGTATTTT. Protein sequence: CASSLTQGRGTDTQYF.

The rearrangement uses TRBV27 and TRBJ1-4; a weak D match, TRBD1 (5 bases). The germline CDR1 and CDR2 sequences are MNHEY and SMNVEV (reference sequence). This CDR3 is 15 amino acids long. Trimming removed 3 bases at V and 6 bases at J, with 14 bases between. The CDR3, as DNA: TGTGCCAGCAGTTTTTCCGGGGCTGGGGATGAAAAACTGTTTTTT. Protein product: CASSFSGAGDEKLFF.

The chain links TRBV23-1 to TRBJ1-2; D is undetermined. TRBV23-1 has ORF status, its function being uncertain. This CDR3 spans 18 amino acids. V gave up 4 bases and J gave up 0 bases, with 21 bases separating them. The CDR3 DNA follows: TGCGCCAGCAGTCCAACTGGGGATTTATTCCTCGCTAACTATGGCTACACCTTC. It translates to CASSPTGDLFLANYGYTF.

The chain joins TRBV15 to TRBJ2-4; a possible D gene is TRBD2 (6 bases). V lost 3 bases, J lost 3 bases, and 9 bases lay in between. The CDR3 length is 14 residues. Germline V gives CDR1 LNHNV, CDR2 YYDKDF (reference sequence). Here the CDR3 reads CATSRAGGKNIQYF. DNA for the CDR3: TGTGCCACCAGCAGGGCCGGGGGCAAAAACATTCAGTACTTC.

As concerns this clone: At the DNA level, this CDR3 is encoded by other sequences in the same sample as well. CDR3 coding DNA: TGCGCCAGCAGCTTGAGGACAGGGGCTAATGAAAAACTGTTTTTT. Translation gives CASSLRTGANEKLFF. The rearrangement uses TRBV5-1 and TRBJ1-4, with TRBD1 matching 9 bases. Germline CDR1 reads SGHRS; CDR2 reads YFSETQ. The CDR3 spans 15 residues. V shed 1 base, J shed 3 bases, and the junction held 1 base outside the gene matches. Together with reference TRBV5-1 and TRBJ1-4, the CDR3 gives the full variable domain: KAGVTQTPRYLIKTRGQQVTLSCSPISGHRSVSWYQQTPGQGLQFLFEYFSETQRNKGNFPGRFSGRQFSNSRSEMNVSTLELGDSALYLCASSLRTGANEKLFFGSGTQLSVL.

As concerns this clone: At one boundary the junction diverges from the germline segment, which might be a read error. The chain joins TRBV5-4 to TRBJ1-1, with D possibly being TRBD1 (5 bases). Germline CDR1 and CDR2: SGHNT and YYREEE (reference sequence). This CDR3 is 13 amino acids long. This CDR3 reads CASSLGGSTKAFF. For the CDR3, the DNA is TGTGCCAGCAGCTTGGGGGGGAGCACTAAAGCTTTCTTT.

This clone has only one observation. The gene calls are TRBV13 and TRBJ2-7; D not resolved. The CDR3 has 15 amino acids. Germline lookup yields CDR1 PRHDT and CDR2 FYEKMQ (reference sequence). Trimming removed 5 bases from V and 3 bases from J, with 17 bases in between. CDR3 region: CASSAYNQADYEQYF. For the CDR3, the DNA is TGTGCCAGCAGCGCTTATAACCAGGCAGACTACGAGCAGTACTTC.

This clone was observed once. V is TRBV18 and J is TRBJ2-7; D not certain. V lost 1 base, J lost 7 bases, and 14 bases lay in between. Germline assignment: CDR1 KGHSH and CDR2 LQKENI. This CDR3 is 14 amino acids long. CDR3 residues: CASSPRGERMEQYF. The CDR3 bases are TGTGCCAGCTCACCACGCGGTGAGAGGATGGAGCAGTACTTC.

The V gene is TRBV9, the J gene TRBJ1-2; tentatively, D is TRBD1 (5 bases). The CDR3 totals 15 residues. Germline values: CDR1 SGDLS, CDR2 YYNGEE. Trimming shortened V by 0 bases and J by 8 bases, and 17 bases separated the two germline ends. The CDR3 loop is CASSVEPGPFRGYTF. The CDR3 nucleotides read TGTGCCAGCAGCGTAGAACCGGGACCTTTTCGGGGCTACACCTTC.

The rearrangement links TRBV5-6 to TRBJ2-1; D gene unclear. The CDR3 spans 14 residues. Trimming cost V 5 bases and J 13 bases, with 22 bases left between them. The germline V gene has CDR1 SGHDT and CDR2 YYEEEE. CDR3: CASSRKNQASFQFF. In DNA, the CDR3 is TGTGCCAGCAGTCGGAAGAATCAGGCATCGTTCCAGTTCTTC.

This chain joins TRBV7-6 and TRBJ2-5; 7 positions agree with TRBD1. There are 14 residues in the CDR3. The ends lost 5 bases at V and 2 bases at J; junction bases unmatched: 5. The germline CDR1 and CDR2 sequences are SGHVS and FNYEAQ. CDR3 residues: CASSVGQVQETQYF. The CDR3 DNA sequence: TGTGCCAGCAGCGTCGGACAGGTTCAAGAGACCCAGTACTTC. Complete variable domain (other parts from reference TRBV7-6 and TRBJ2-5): GAGVSQSPRYKVTKRGQDVALRCDPISGHVSLYWYRQALGQGPEFLTYFNYEAQQDKSGLPNDRFSAERPEGSISTLTIQRTEQRDSAMYRCASSVGQVQETQYFGPGTRLLVL.

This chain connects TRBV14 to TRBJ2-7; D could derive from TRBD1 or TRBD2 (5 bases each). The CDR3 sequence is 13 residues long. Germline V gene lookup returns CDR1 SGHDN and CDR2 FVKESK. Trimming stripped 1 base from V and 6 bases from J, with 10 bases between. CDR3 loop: CASSQVGGGEQYF. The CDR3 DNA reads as TGTGCCAGCAGCCAAGTTGGTGGGGGCGAGCAGTACTTC.

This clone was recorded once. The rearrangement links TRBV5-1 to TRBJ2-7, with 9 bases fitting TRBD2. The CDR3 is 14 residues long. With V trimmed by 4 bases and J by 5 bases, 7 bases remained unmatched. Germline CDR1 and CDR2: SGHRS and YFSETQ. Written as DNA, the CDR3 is TGCGCCAGCAGCACATACAGCGGGAGGAACGAGCAGTACTTC. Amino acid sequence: CASSTYSGRNEQYF.

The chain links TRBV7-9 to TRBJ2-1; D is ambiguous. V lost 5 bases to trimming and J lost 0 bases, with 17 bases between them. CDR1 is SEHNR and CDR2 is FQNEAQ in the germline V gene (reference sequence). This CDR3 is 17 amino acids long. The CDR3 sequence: CASSPSLEQSSYNEQFF. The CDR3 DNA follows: TGTGCCAGCAGCCCCTCCTTAGAGCAGAGCTCCTACAATGAGCAGTTCTTC.

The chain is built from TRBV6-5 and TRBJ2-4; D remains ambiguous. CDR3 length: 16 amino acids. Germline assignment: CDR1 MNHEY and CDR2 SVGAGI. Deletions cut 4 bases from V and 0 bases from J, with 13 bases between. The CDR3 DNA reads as TGTGCCAGCAGTTTAACAATAAATGTAGCCAAAAACATTCAGTACTTC. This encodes CASSLTINVAKNIQYF.

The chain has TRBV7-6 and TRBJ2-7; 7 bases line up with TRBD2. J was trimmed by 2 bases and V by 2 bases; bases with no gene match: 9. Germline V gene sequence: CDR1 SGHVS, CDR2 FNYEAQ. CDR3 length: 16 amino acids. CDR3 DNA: TGTGCCAGCAGCTTAAGTTCTAGCGGCTTTACCTACGAGCAGTACTTC. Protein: CASSLSSSGFTYEQYF.

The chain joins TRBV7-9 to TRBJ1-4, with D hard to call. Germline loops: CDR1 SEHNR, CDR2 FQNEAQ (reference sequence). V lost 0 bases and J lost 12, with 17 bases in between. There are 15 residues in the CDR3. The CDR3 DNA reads TGTGCCAGCAGCTTAGCTACGGGGTCCGCCGCGGAACTGTTTTTT. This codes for CASSLATGSAAELFF.

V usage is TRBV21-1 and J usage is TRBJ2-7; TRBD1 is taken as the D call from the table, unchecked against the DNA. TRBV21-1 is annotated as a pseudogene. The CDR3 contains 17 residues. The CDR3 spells CASSNPLDRDKGYEQYF. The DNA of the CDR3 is TGTGCCAGCAGCAACCCCCTGGACAGGGATAAAGGATACGAGCAGTACTTC.

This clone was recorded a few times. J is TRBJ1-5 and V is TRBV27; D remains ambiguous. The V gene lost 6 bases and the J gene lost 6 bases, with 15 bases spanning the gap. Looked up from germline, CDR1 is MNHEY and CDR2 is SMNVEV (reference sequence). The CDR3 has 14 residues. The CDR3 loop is CASSPLPGAQPQHF. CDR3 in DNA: TGTGCCAGCAGCCCGTTGCCGGGTGCTCAGCCCCAGCATTTT.

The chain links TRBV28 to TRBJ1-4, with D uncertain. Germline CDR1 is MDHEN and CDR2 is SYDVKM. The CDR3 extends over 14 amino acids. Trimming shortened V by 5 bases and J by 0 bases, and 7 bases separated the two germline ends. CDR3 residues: CASSGIATNEKLFF. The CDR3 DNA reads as TGTGCCAGCAGTGGGATTGCAACTAATGAAAAACTGTTTTTT.

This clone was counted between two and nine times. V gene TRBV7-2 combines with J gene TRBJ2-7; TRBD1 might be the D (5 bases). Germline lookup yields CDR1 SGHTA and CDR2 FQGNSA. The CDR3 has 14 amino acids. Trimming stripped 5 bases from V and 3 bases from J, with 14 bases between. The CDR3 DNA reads TGTGCCAGCAGCGACGGACAAGGTTACTACGAGCAGTACTTC. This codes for CASSDGQGYYEQYF.